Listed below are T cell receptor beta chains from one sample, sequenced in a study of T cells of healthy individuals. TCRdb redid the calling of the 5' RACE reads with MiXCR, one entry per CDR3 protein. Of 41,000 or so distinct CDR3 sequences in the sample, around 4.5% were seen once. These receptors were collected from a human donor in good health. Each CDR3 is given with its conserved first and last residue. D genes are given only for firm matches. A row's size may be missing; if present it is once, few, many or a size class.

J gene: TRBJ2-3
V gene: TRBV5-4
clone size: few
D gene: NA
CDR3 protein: CAIKGASGTDTQYF
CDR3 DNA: TGTGCCATCAAGGGGGCTAGCGGAACAGATACGCAGTATTTT

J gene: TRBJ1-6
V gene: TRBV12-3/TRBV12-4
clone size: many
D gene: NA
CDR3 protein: CASSPDGDNSPLHF
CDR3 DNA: TGTGCCAGCAGTCCTGATGGAGATAATTCACCCCTCCACTTT

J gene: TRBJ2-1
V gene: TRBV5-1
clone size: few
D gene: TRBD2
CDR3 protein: CASSNPSGGPPREQFF
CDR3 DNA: TGCGCCAGCAGCAACCCTAGCGGGGGCCCCCCTCGTGAGCAGTTCTTC

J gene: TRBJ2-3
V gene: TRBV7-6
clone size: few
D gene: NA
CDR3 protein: CASSPGGGLWAGDVNTQYF
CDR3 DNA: TGTGCCAGCAGCCCAGGAGGGGGGCTCTGGGCGGGAGATGTAAATACGCAGTATTTT

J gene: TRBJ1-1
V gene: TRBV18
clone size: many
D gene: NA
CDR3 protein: CASSRGGTSNTEAFF
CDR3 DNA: TGTGCCAGCTCCCGGGGAGGCACGTCGAACACTGAAGCTTTCTTT

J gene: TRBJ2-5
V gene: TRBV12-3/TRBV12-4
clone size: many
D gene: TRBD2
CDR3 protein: CASSSELAGGQETQYF
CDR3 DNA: TGTGCCAGCAGTTCCGAACTAGCGGGGGGCCAAGAGACCCAGTACTTC

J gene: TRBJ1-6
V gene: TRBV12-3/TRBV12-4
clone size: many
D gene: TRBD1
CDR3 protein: CASSLRGHNSPLHF
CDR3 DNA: TGTGCCAGCAGTTTAAGGGGGCATAATTCACCCCTCCACTTT

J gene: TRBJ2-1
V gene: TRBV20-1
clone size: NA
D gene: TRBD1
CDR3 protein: CSARDNLLGTGENEQFF
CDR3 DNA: TGCAGTGCTAGAGACAACCTCCTAGGGACAGGGGAGAATGAGCAGTTCTTC

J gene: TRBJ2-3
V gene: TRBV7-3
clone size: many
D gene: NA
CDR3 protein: CASSLMASTDTQYF
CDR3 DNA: TGTGCCAGCAGCTTAATGGCGAGCACAGATACGCAGTATTTT

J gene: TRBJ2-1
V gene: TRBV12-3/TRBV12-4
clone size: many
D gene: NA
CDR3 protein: CASTPGRYNEQFF
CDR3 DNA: TGTGCCAGCACCCCGGGCAGATACAATGAGCAGTTCTTC

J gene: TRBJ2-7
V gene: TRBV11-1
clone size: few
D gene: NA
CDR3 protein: CASSLAGGYYEQYF
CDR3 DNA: TGTGCCAGCAGCTTAGCGGGAGGATACTACGAGCAGTACTTC

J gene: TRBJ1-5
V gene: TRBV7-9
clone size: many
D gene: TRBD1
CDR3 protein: CASSLANRGLDQPQHF
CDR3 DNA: TGTGCCAGCAGCTTAGCGAACAGGGGGCTCGATCAGCCCCAGCATTTT

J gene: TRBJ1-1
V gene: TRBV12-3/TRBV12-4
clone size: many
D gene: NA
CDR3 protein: CASSFSGGQTEAFF
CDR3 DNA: TGTGCCAGCAGTTTTAGCGGGGGGCAAACTGAAGCTTTCTTT

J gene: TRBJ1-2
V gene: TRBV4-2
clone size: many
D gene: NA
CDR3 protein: CASSPREGDGYTF
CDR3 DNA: TGTGCCAGCAGCCCTCGTGAAGGGGATGGCTACACCTTC

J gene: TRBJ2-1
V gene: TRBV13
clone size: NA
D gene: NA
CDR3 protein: CASSMTPGTSPGTSYNEQFF
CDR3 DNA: TGTGCCAGCAGCATGACACCTGGGACTTCCCCGGGAACCTCCTACAATGAGCAGTTCTTC

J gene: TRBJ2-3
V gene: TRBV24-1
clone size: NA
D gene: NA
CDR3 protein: CATSESEPGTDTQYF
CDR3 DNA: TGTGCCACCAGTGAATCAGAGCCAGGGACAGATACGCAGTATTTT

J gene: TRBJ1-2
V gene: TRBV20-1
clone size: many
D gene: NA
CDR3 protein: CSVGTGYGYTF
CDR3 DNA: TGCAGTGTCGGGACTGGCTATGGCTACACCTTC

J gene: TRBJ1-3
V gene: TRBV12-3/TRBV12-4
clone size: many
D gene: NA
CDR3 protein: CATLRTNGNTIYF
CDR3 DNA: TGTGCCACCCTAAGGACAAATGGAAACACCATATATTTT

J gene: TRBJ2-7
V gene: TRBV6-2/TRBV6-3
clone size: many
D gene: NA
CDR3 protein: CASSHQGPHEQYF
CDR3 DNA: TGTGCCAGCAGCCATCAGGGCCCCCACGAGCAGTACTTC

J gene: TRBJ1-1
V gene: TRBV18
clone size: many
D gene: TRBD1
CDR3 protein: CASSRRDSGTEAFF
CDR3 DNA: TGTGCCAGCTCACGGAGGGACAGTGGGACTGAAGCTTTCTTT